This T cell receptor (beta chain) is drawn from a study of type 1 and type 2 diabetes patients (dated by TCRdb to between 2015 and 2016). Context from the whole study: About 9 type 1 diabetes patients, a few type 2 diabetes patients and six or seven nondiabetic controls were recruited in China to form the cohort. Throughout the study, CD4 or CD8 MicroBeads on MACS columns were used to positively select CD4+ and CD8+ T cells from PBMCs. The whole study generated approximately 19 million paired-end reads. In the study, high-throughput sequencing was used to profile TCRbeta repertoires so that type 1 diabetes, type 2 diabetes and nondiabetic individuals could be compared. Type 2 diabetes patients were used as a disease comparison group for the type 1 diabetes patients. V gene usage was similar between 20-cycle and 25-cycle amplification, suggesting similar primer efficiencies and random PCR bias. Sequencing of the TCRbeta libraries was paired-end and was performed on Illumina HiSeq 2000 or MiSeq instruments. The full study reports these points: Type 2 diabetes patients had few highly-expanded CD4+ clones (median one), and those clones made up a median around 4% of reads. Because only a limited number of T2D and control samples were sequenced, some T1D-only HECs might also be present in more T2D or control samples. High diversity was shown by type 2 diabetes repertoires, and the diversity was significantly greater than that of type 1 diabetes repertoires in both CD4+ and CD8+ T cells. Age and gender were not matched between study groups, possibly biasing interpretation. Type 2 diabetes and control samples had highly correlated V and J gene usage patterns, with an average between-sample correlation of roughly 0.97.

This clonotype was seen at least ten times. Its antigen is currently not known. No base qualities exist here, and no much larger clone lies one base off it. All diabetic patients met standard classification criteria for type 1 or type 2 diabetes, with glucose and C-peptide assessed by WHO-recommended methods. Donors with other autoimmune diseases or infections within the previous four weeks were excluded. Approximately 10 milliliters of peripheral blood were collected from each participant. LymphoPrep density separation was used to isolate PBMCs. The sequencer was an Illumina MiSeq. For TCRbeta CDR3 amplification, the template was genomic DNA taken from the sorted T cell subsets. The TCRbeta CDR3 region was amplified by multiplex PCR using 30 forward and 13 reverse primers. PCR products were purified with AMPure XP beads, after which indices and adaptors were added in a second 25-cycle PCR. Before sequencing, the QIAquick Gel Extraction Kit was used to gel-purify the libraries. Concerning the study's data processing: Paired-end reads were merged with FLASH and aligned to IMGT V, D and J germline references using IgBLAST. After reads whose alignment identity to germline references fell below 70% were discarded, around 11,000,000 reads remained study-wide. Following IMGT definitions, CDR3 boundaries, reading frame and productivity were assigned. Highly-expanded clones were defined as clones at or above 1% of reads, and diversity was measured by normalized Shannon entropy. Group differences in Shannon entropy were tested with unpaired two-tailed t-tests. TCRdb ran its own pipeline on the public reads, namely fastp trimming at Q25 and MiXCR clone calling, and kept in-frame beta chains. Every entry covers one CDR3 protein and lists the most common genes and DNA from its rows. What appears here as the V and J calls and clone size reflects TCRdb's work, not the paper's. For this sample there are 280,000 or so distinct CDR3 sequences; approximately 50% appear just once. The top ten clones comprise approximately 14% of the sample.

The trim is 8 bases for V and 2 bases for J, with a gap of 13 bases between the germline ends. The CDR3 numbers 14 residues from cysteine through phenylalanine. Just the 42-base CDR3 DNA is kept, in frame starting at base 1. The germline V gene yields SNHLY for CDR1 and FYNNEI for CDR2. Here the chain combines TRBV2 and TRBJ2-1, with the identity of the D gene unclear. This sequence originates from a man aged 18-30 years with type 2 diabetes. The sequenced sample was peripheral blood mononuclear cells (PBMCs). The sequence in DNA is TGTGCCAGCCGTCAAGGCTCCACCTACAATGAGCAGTTCTTC. This translates into CASRQGSTYNEQFF.